A selection of T cell receptor beta chains follows, all from one sample in a study of T-cell memory formation after mild COVID-19. TCRdb analysed the 5' RACE reads with MiXCR anew, one entry per CDR3 protein. The sample has more than 250,000 distinct CDR3 sequences, 15% to 20% seen once. The sequencing input was PBMCs or a T cell subset sorted from them (not recorded which). These receptors originate from a man aged 18 to 30 who had mild COVID-19 (a few samples of this study predate the infection). Cell type and time point are not known. Each CDR3 is given with its conserved first and last residue. Fields, in order: J gene, clone size, V gene, D gene, CDR3 DNA, CDR3 protein. D genes are given only for firm matches. Expanded clones are given a class, and other clones once, few, many or no size at all.

J: TRBJ2-5; size: -; V: TRBV7-9; D: TRBD2; DNA: TGTGCCAGCAGCCTAGTGCTAGCGGCCGGGACCCAGTACTTC; CDR3: CASSLVLAAGTQYF
J: TRBJ2-1; size: -; V: TRBV7-2; D: -; DNA: TGTGCCAGCAGCTTCTCTCTTCGGGATGAGCAGTTCTTC; CDR3: CASSFSLRDEQFF
J: TRBJ1-5; size: -; V: TRBV7-2; D: -; DNA: TGTGCCAGCAGCATAGACCGCCAAGGGACCAAGCATTTT; CDR3: CASSIDRQGTKHF
J: TRBJ1-1; size: -; V: TRBV7-9; D: TRBD1; DNA: TGTGCCAGCAGCTTAGCGAGGGACAGGGGATCTGAAGCTTTCTTT; CDR3: CASSLARDRGSEAFF
J: TRBJ1-4; size: -; V: TRBV5-1; D: -; DNA: TGCGCCAGCAGCAACCCTGAGGGGGCTAATGAAAAACTGTTTTTT; CDR3: CASSNPEGANEKLFF
J: TRBJ1-1; size: -; V: TRBV5-1; D: -; DNA: TGCGCCAGCAGCTTGGGCACAGGTGGGAACACTGAAGCTTTCTTT; CDR3: CASSLGTGGNTEAFF
J: TRBJ1-1; size: -; V: TRBV6-2/TRBV6-3; D: -; DNA: TGTGCCAGCAGGGGACTAACAGGGAAGGGCACTGAAGCTTTCTTT; CDR3: CASRGLTGKGTEAFF
J: TRBJ2-6; size: few; V: TRBV6-1; D: TRBD1; DNA: TGTGCCAGCAGTGTAAGGGACAGGGGTCTTGGGGCCAACGTCCTGACTTTC; CDR3: CASSVRDRGLGANVLTF
J: TRBJ1-5; size: -; V: TRBV24-1; D: TRBD1; DNA: TGTGCCACCAGTGATCGGGGGAGACCTTGGACAGGGTCAGAAAATCAGCCCCAGCATTTT; CDR3: CATSDRGRPWTGSENQPQHF
J: TRBJ1-1; size: many; V: TRBV5-8; D: -; DNA: TGTGCCAGCAGTGAACCCGGGACAAGGGACACTGAAGCTTTCTTT; CDR3: CASSEPGTRDTEAFF
J: TRBJ2-1; size: -; V: TRBV18; D: -; DNA: TGTGCCAGCTCACCACCCCCGGGGAAAAACTATGAGCAGTTCTTC; CDR3: CASSPPPGKNYEQFF
J: TRBJ2-1; size: -; V: TRBV7-3; D: -; DNA: TGTGCCAGCGGTGTGGGGGGGCGTAATGAGCAGTTCTTC; CDR3: CASGVGGRNEQFF
J: TRBJ2-3; size: -; V: TRBV12-3/TRBV12-4; D: -; DNA: TGTGCCAGCAGTTTGATAGGGGAGCCAGATACGCAGTATTTT; CDR3: CASSLIGEPDTQYF
J: TRBJ2-3; size: few; V: TRBV9; D: -; DNA: TGTGCCAGCAGCGTATCCCAGCGGGATACGCAGTATTTT; CDR3: CASSVSQRDTQYF
J: TRBJ1-2; size: few; V: TRBV6-5; D: -; DNA: TGTGCCAGCAGGCCCAAGGGACACTATGGCTACACCTTC; CDR3: CASRPKGHYGYTF
J: TRBJ2-7; size: few; V: TRBV6-5; D: TRBD1; DNA: TGTGCCAGCAGTTACTCGATGTCAGGGGGCTCCTACGAGCAGTACTTC; CDR3: CASSYSMSGGSYEQYF
J: TRBJ2-5; size: few; V: TRBV5-1; D: -; DNA: TGCGCCAGCAGCCGGGACGTTCGGGAGACCCAGTACTTC; CDR3: CASSRDVRETQYF
J: TRBJ2-5; size: -; V: TRBV28; D: -; DNA: TGTGCCAGCAGTTCCACAGGGAATGGGGAGACCCAGTACTTC; CDR3: CASSSTGNGETQYF
J: TRBJ2-3; size: many; V: TRBV7-2; D: -; DNA: TGTGCCAGCAGCTCCTTCGCAGATACGCAGTATTTT; CDR3: CASSSFADTQYF
J: TRBJ1-4; size: few; V: TRBV7-6; D: -; DNA: TGTGCCAGCAGCTTAGAAGTCCGGGGGAGTGCAACTAATGAAAAACTGTTTTTT; CDR3: CASSLEVRGSATNEKLFF
J: TRBJ2-2; size: many; V: TRBV7-3; D: -; DNA: TGTGCCAGCAGCTCCGTTAAAGGCGGGGAGCTGTTTTTT; CDR3: CASSSVKGGELFF
J: TRBJ2-1; size: -; V: TRBV24-1; D: -; DNA: TGTGCCACCAGTGATTTTGGGCGGAGCTCCTACAATGAGCAGTTCTTC; CDR3: CATSDFGRSSYNEQFF
J: TRBJ1-4; size: few; V: TRBV29-1; D: -; DNA: TGCAGCGTAAGGAGGGGATTCAATGAAAAACTGTTTTTT; CDR3: CSVRRGFNEKLFF
J: TRBJ2-2; size: many; V: TRBV5-1; D: -; DNA: TGCGCCAGCAGCTCGGGCGGGGAGCTGTTTTTT; CDR3: CASSSGGELFF
J: TRBJ1-1; size: -; V: TRBV18; D: TRBD1; DNA: TGTGCCAGCTCAGAGGACAGGGACACTGAAGCTTTCTTT; CDR3: CASSEDRDTEAFF
J: TRBJ2-6; size: -; V: TRBV9; D: -; DNA: TGTGCCAGCAGCGGTAGTCGAGGGAGCTCTGGGGCCAACGTCCTGACTTTC; CDR3: CASSGSRGSSGANVLTF
J: TRBJ2-3; size: -; V: TRBV14; D: TRBD2; DNA: TGTGCCAGCAGCCAAGGGTTAATGAAGGCTAGCGGGGTCCAAGATACGCAGTATTTT; CDR3: CASSQGLMKASGVQDTQYF
J: TRBJ2-5; size: few; V: TRBV12-3/TRBV12-4; D: -; DNA: TGTGCCAGCAGCAGGACAGTGGGGCAGACCCAGTACTTC; CDR3: CASSRTVGQTQYF
J: TRBJ2-3; size: -; V: TRBV12-3/TRBV12-4; D: TRBD2; DNA: TGTGCCAGCAGACCGGGGGGGATCACAGATACGCAGTATTTT; CDR3: CASRPGGITDTQYF
J: TRBJ2-5; size: many; V: TRBV5-1; D: -; DNA: TGCGCCAGCAGCTTGGGGGCAGGAGAGACCCAGTACTTC; CDR3: CASSLGAGETQYF
J: TRBJ2-2; size: many; V: TRBV5-1; D: -; DNA: TGCGCCAGCAGCTTGCTCCAGGGGTCAATCACCGGGGAGCTGTTTTTT; CDR3: CASSLLQGSITGELFF
J: TRBJ1-1; size: few; V: TRBV9; D: -; DNA: TGTGCCAGCAGCGAATGGACGGACCCTGACACTGAAGCTTTCTTT; CDR3: CASSEWTDPDTEAFF
J: TRBJ1-1; size: few; V: TRBV15; D: -; DNA: TGTGCCACCAGTAACCCGGGCCGTGAAGCTTTCTTT; CDR3: CATSNPGREAFF
J: TRBJ2-5; size: few; V: TRBV12-3/TRBV12-4; D: TRBD1; DNA: TGTGCCAGCAGGCCGGGACAGGGAGGGGAGACCCAGTACTTC; CDR3: CASRPGQGGETQYF
J: TRBJ2-1; size: few; V: TRBV7-9; D: -; DNA: TGTGCCAGCAGCCCGATAGGACAGAATGAGCAGTTCTTC; CDR3: CASSPIGQNEQFF
J: TRBJ1-2; size: few; V: TRBV6-5; D: -; DNA: TGTGCCAGCAGTTACCTAGGGATTTATGGCTACACCTTC; CDR3: CASSYLGIYGYTF
J: TRBJ2-5; size: many; V: TRBV6-2/TRBV6-3; D: -; DNA: TGTGCCAGCAGTTACCCTTTCGGCCTCTTGGAGGAGACCCAGTACTTC; CDR3: CASSYPFGLLEETQYF
J: TRBJ1-1; size: -; V: TRBV4-1; D: TRBD1; DNA: TGCGCCAGCAGCCAAGAGAGGGGACAGGGGTATGCTTTCTTT; CDR3: CASSQERGQGYAFF
J: TRBJ2-3; size: -; V: TRBV29-1; D: -; DNA: TGCAGCGTTGAAGTCCCTAAGGGCACAGATACGCAGTATTTT; CDR3: CSVEVPKGTDTQYF
J: TRBJ2-3; size: -; V: TRBV4-1; D: -; DNA: TGCGCCAGCAGCGGTTACCGCATGGATACGCAGTATTTT; CDR3: CASSGYRMDTQYF